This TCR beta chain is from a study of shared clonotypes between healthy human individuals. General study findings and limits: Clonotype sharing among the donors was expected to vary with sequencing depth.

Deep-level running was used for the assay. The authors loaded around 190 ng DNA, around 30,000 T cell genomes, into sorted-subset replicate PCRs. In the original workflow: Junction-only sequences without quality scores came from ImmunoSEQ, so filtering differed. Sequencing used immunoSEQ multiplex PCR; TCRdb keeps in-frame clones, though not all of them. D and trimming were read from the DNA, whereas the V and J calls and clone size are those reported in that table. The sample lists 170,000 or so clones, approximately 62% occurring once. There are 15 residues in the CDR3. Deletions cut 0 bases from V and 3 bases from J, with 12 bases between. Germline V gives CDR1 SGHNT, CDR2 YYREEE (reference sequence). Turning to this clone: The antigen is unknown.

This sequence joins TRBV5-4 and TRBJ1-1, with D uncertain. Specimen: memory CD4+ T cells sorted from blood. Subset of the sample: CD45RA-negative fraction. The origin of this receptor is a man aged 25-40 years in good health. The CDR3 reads CASSLAPRGDTEAFF. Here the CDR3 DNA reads TGTGCCAGCAGCTTGGCCCCCCGGGGAGACACTGAAGCTTTCTTT.